This T cell receptor (beta chain) is from a study of blood T cell repertoires in COVID-19. Clones were sequenced by immunoSEQ multiplex PCR, and TCRdb holds only the in-frame ones, with some missing. The sample carries about 120,000 clones, roughly four fifths recorded once. Trimming removed 5 bases from V and 3 bases from J, with 14 bases in between. The CDR3 is 14 amino acids. Germline loops: CDR1 LNHDA, CDR2 SQIVND (reference sequence). Worth noting for this clone: Within the sample, other DNA sequences also encode this same CDR3.

The sequence derives from a man younger than 45 with COVID-19, enrolled during active disease. This sequence joins TRBV19 and TRBJ2-7, with D tentatively TRBD1 (5 bases). Material for sequencing was peripheral blood. CDR3 bases: TGTGCCAGTAGTCCCCCAGGACAACACTACGAGCAGTACTTC. This translates into CASSPPGQHYEQYF.